This T cell receptor (beta chain) was sequenced for a study of blood T cells in healthy people across ages. Notes on the study in general: It was not possible, with unsorted PBMCs, to conclusively compare naive and antigen-experienced cells.

Combining a sample-barcoded 5' primer with a J-beta primer mix, a second PCR ran for roughly 6 to 12 cycles. TCRdb recomputed calls from the 5' RACE reads with MiXCR, one row per CDR3 protein. This sample has about 840,000 distinct CDR3 sequences, with almost 30% found just once. Concerning this clonotype: What it binds is unknown.

The CDR3 runs to 15 residues. Between the trimmed V and J ends, which lost 3 bases and 2 bases, there was a span of 13 bases. Germline V gene lookup returns CDR1 MDHEN and CDR2 SYDVKM. This sample also belongs to another study, concerning T cells of mothers and their children. That study reports: Healthy Caucasian mothers, three in number, and their six children were the donors. For each mother, over 8 million TCR beta CDR3 reads were obtained, and for each child, 2.5 million to 3 million. Related mother-child pairs shared slightly more overlap than unrelated pairs, but the difference was non-significant.

The gene calls are TRBV28 and TRBJ1-1; D is undetermined. This receptor was taken from a woman in her forties in good health. Sequencing input: blood. The CDR3 DNA sequence: TGTGCCAGCAGTTTCATCTCCCTCCAAAACACTGAAGCTTTCTTT. Translation gives CASSFISLQNTEAFF.